This entry lists 28 T cell receptor beta chains sequenced from one sample in a study of identical twins. TCRdb fed the 5' RACE reads into MiXCR, producing one record per CDR3 protein. This sample has 500,000 to 650,000 distinct CDR3 sequences, with about 7% found just once. This same sample was also taken into another study, of yellow fever vaccine responses in identical twins.

Sequencing was done on a sample of PBMCs. All receptors derive from a woman younger than 35 in good health.

This clonotype was counted between two and nine times. J is TRBJ1-4 and V is TRBV29-1, with TRBD1 identical over 10 bases. The V and J ends lost 4 bases and 8 bases, in that order; junction bases with no gene match: 4. The CDR3 contains 13 residues. From germline, CDR1 is SQVTM and CDR2 ANQGSEA. The CDR3 sequence: CSVAGTGEEKLFF. The CDR3 DNA is TGCAGCGTTGCGGGGACAGGGGAGGAAAAACTGTTTTTT.

This clonotype was seen a handful of times. V and J are TRBV7-9 and TRBJ1-1; no clear D. V shed 4 bases and J shed 0 bases, with 9 bases lying between them. Germline V lookup: CDR1 SEHNR, CDR2 FQNEAQ (reference sequence). CDR3 size: 14 residues. CDR3 sequence (DNA): TGTGCCAGCAGCTCAAAACAGATGAACACTGAAGCTTTCTTT. This gives the protein CASSSKQMNTEAFF.

Only a few counts were recorded for this clonotype. The chain combines TRBV7-8 with TRBJ2-1, with TRBD2 matching over 11 bases. Germline CDR1 and CDR2: SGHVS and FQNEAQ. J lost 7 bases, V lost 2 bases, and 7 bases had no gene match. The CDR3 runs to 16 residues. CDR3 sequence (DNA): TGTGCCAGCAGCTTAACGACTAGCGGGAATAGGAATGAGCAGTTCTTC. It is translated as CASSLTTSGNRNEQFF.

The V call is TRBV11-2, the J call TRBJ2-1; 7 positions agree with TRBD2. Trimming removed 7 bases from V and 0 bases from J; junction bases left unmatched: 9. This CDR3 has 16 residues. Germline-derived CDR1 and CDR2 are SGHAT and FQNNGV. CDR3 DNA: TGTGCCAGCACCCTAACAGTAGCGGGCTCCTACAATGAGCAGTTCTTC. The encoded protein is CASTLTVAGSYNEQFF.

In this sample, this clonotype turned up many times. This sequence joins TRBV12-3 or TRBV12-4 and TRBJ1-3; D unclear. The ends were cut back, 4 bases at V and 3 bases at J, with 16 bases in the middle. This CDR3 contains 16 residues. The CDR3 loop reads CASSSRGHGIGNTIYF. As DNA, the CDR3 is TGTGCCAGCAGTTCCCGCGGGCACGGGATTGGAAACACCATATATTTT.

V is TRBV5-1 and J is TRBJ2-1; TRBD1 matches at 8 bases. V gave up 4 bases and J gave up 4 bases; unmatched junction bases: 7. The CDR3 is made up of 15 amino acids. The germline V gene encodes CDR1 SGHRS and CDR2 YFSETQ. The CDR3 region has the DNA TGCGCCAGCAGCATCCCGACAGGGGTGTACAATGAGCAGTTCTTC. Its translation: CASSIPTGVYNEQFF.

This clonotype was seen many times. The V call is TRBV12-3 or TRBV12-4, the J call TRBJ2-7, with 7 nucleotides matching TRBD2. This CDR3 region has 14 residues. Trimming cost V 3 bases and J 4 bases; bases outside gene matches: 6. The CDR3 is CASSLAGRDYEQYF. The CDR3 nucleotides read TGTGCCAGCAGTTTGGCAGGGAGGGATTACGAGCAGTACTTC.

In its sample, this clonotype was seen once. The chain combines TRBV20-1 with TRBJ2-2; unclear D gene. The V gene lost 1 base and the J gene lost 2 bases, with 5 bases spanning the gap. The length of the CDR3 is 13 residues. CDR1 is DFQATT, CDR2 SNEGSKA, per germline (reference sequence). CDR3 nucleotides: TGCAGTGCTAGAGCCTCAAACACCGGGGAGCTGTTTTTT. Protein sequence: CSARASNTGELFF.

The table lists this clonotype with many counts. The chain employs TRBV28 and TRBJ2-7, with 7 bases lining up with TRBD1. This CDR3 has 11 residues. Trimming removed 10 bases from V and 9 bases from J; junction bases left unmatched: 9. CDR1 MDHEN and CDR2 SYDVKM come from the germline V gene. CDR3 amino acids: CAIGTDGGQYV. The DNA of the CDR3 is TGTGCCATCGGGACAGATGGGGGGCAGTACGTC.

This clonotype appeared many times. The V call is TRBV7-4, the J call TRBJ1-5, with a weak D call TRBD1 (5 bases). The CDR3 is made up of 16 amino acids. Germline V gene sequence: CDR1 SGHVT, CDR2 SQSDAQ. Trimming cost V 3 bases and J 0 bases, with 12 bases left between them. The CDR3 loop reads CASSLSQGCSNQPQHF. The CDR3 DNA is TGTGCCAGCAGCTTGAGTCAGGGATGTAGCAATCAGCCCCAGCATTTT.

The J gene is TRBJ1-1, the V gene TRBV3-1; unclear D gene. Looked up from germline, CDR1 is LGHDT and CDR2 is YNNKEL (reference sequence). The V and J ends lost 5 bases and 4 bases respectively, with 14 bases between them. The CDR3 covers 14 residues. CDR3 residues: CASSEGLLVTEAFF. The CDR3, as DNA: TGTGCCAGCAGCGAAGGATTGTTGGTCACTGAAGCTTTCTTT.

The chain couples TRBV2 to TRBJ1-4, with a possible D match to TRBD1 (5 bases). The CDR3 spans 14 residues. Trimming left V 6 bases short and J 8 bases short, with 16 bases between. From germline, CDR1 is SNHLY and CDR2 FYNNEI. For the CDR3, the DNA is TGTGCCAGCAGGGCCAGGGATTTTGGCGAAAAACTGTTTTTT. This sequence encodes CASRARDFGEKLFF.

V and J are TRBV20-1 and TRBJ2-3; TRBD2 is a possible D gene (5 bases). Trimming cost V 3 bases and J 10 bases, with 29 bases left between them. The CDR3 loop spans 17 amino acids. From germline, CDR1 is DFQATT and CDR2 SNEGSKA (reference sequence). CDR3 in amino acids: CSASYLHPDSLPESQYF. In DNA, the CDR3 is TGCAGTGCTAGCTACCTTCACCCGGACTCGTTACCAGAGTCGCAGTATTTT.

A few counts support this clonotype. V gene TRBV5-5 combines with J gene TRBJ2-2; possibly TRBD2 for D (6 bases). V dropped 4 bases and J dropped 3 bases, with 19 bases sitting between them. The CDR3 covers 17 residues. Germline CDR1 is SGHKS and CDR2 is YYEKEE (reference sequence). The CDR3 sequence: CASSPRVSGQDTGELFF. Here the CDR3 DNA reads TGTGCCAGCAGCCCTCGTGTGAGCGGGCAGGACACCGGGGAGCTGTTTTTT.

In its sample, this clonotype was seen many times. The chain couples TRBV7-6 to TRBJ1-2, with D unclear. This CDR3 comprises 13 residues. Germline CDR1 and CDR2: SGHVS and FNYEAQ. V was cut by 0 bases and J by 7 bases, with 9 bases left in between. The CDR3, as DNA: TGTGCCAGCAGCTTAGCCCCACTCGGTGGCTACACCTTC. The encoded protein is CASSLAPLGGYTF.

This clonotype was recorded a few times. This sequence joins TRBV6-1 and TRBJ1-5, with D possibly TRBD1 on 5 matching bases. CDR3 length: 14 amino acids. Looked up from germline, CDR1 is MNHNS and CDR2 is SASEGT. The V gene lost 5 bases and the J gene lost 4 bases, with 12 bases spanning the gap. The CDR3 protein is CASSPGPLNQPQHF. The DNA of the CDR3 is TGTGCCAGCAGTCCAGGGCCCTTAAATCAGCCCCAGCATTTT.

This clonotype showed up many times. J is TRBJ2-1 and V is TRBV7-9, with no clear D. The CDR3 runs to 13 residues. Trimming cost V 3 bases and J 4 bases, with 7 bases left between them. Germline loops: CDR1 SEHNR, CDR2 FQNEAQ (reference sequence). The CDR3 protein is CASSFENYNEQFF. CDR3 DNA: TGTGCCAGCAGCTTCGAGAATTACAATGAGCAGTTCTTC.

This clonotype was found a few times. This rearrangement joins TRBV5-5 to TRBJ1-5; no reliable D call. The CDR3 spans 15 residues. Germline CDR1 reads SGHKS; CDR2 reads YYEKEE (reference sequence). V shed 1 base and J shed 2 bases, with 10 bases lying between them. The CDR3 nucleotides are TGTGCCAGCAGCTTGCTGGACGGGGGCAATCAGCCCCAGCATTTT. Translation: CASSLLDGGNQPQHF.

The CDR3 loop reads CASIAGTERRDTQYF. The CDR3 region has the DNA TGTGCCAGCATCGCCGGGACGGAGCGGAGAGATACGCAGTATTTT. The rearrangement links TRBV6-1 to TRBJ2-3; tentatively, D is TRBD1 or TRBD2 (5 bases each). V lost 7 bases to trimming and J lost 5 bases, with 19 bases between them. From germline, CDR1 is MNHNS and CDR2 SASEGT. This CDR3 has 15 residues.

The rearrangement joins TRBV25-1 to TRBJ2-1; D gene ambiguous. CDR1 and CDR2 (germline): MGHDK, SYGVNS. The V end lost 2 bases, the J end lost 0 bases, and 11 bases lay between the germline ends. The CDR3 covers 16 residues. The CDR3 protein is CASSERETLSYNEQFF. CDR3 sequence (DNA): TGTGCCAGCAGTGAAAGGGAAACCCTCTCCTACAATGAGCAGTTCTTC.

This clonotype was seen ten or more times. V gene TRBV5-1 combines with J gene TRBJ1-4; TRBD1 matches 7 bases. Per the germline V gene, CDR1 is SGHRS and CDR2 is YFSETQ. This CDR3 has 14 residues. After removal of 0 bases from V and 8 bases from J, the junction contained 4 bases not matched to a gene. DNA of the CDR3: TGCGCCAGCAGCTTGGAACAGGGGAGGGAAAAACTGTTTTTT. It specifies CASSLEQGREKLFF.

The chain recombines TRBV7-8 with TRBJ1-2; D is unclear. Germline CDR1 and CDR2: SGHVS and FQNEAQ. The CDR3 sequence is 15 residues long. Trimming removed 5 bases at V and 4 bases at J, with 17 bases between. CDR3 DNA: TGTGCCAGCAGCGTTGACTTGCCCTTGCCCTATGGCTACACCTTC. Protein product: CASSVDLPLPYGYTF.

The DNA of the CDR3 is TGTGCCAGCAGGGCAGGGACCTGGGGCCGTCAAGAGACCCAGTACTTC. Amino acid sequence: CASRAGTWGRQETQYF. The chain has TRBV12-3 or TRBV12-4 and TRBJ2-5, with D possibly being TRBD1 or TRBD2 (5 bases each). CDR3 size: 16 residues. The V end lost 6 bases, the J end lost 2 bases, and 19 bases lay between the germline ends.

The chain joins TRBV12-3 or TRBV12-4 to TRBJ2-7, with 9 bases that match TRBD1. J gave up 5 bases and V 4 bases, and 12 bases lay outside the gene matches. This CDR3 is built from 16 residues. CDR3 protein: CASSSLGWRTGDEQYF. DNA of the CDR3: TGTGCCAGCAGTTCATTGGGGTGGAGGACAGGGGACGAGCAGTACTTC.

Only a few counts were recorded for this clonotype. The chain employs TRBV12-3 or TRBV12-4 and TRBJ2-2; D uncertain. The V end was cut by 7 bases, the J end by 1 base, with 13 bases between. This CDR3 comprises 15 residues. The DNA for the CDR3 is TGTGCCAGCACCCCCGTCAGGCGGAACACCGGGGAGCTGTTTTTT. Amino acids: CASTPVRRNTGELFF.

Only a few counts were recorded for this clonotype. V and J are TRBV29-1 and TRBJ1-1; a weak D match, TRBD1 (5 bases). The V end lost 7 bases, the J end lost 0 bases, and 12 bases lay between the germline ends. The CDR3 covers 13 residues. CDR1 is SQVTM and CDR2 is ANQGSEA in the germline V gene. CDR3 DNA sequence: TGCAGCGCGTCCGGGACGGTGAACACTGAAGCTTTCTTT. This codes for CSASGTVNTEAFF.

CDR3 in DNA: TGTGCCAGCAGTAGCAGTTTACAGCCCCAGCATTTT. Translation: CASSSSLQPQHF. The gene calls are TRBV6-1 and TRBJ1-5, with unresolved D. The CDR3 length is 12 residues. Trimming stripped 5 bases from V and 7 bases from J, with 9 bases between. Germline V CDR1 and CDR2: MNHNS, SASEGT.

This clonotype was seen many times. This sequence joins TRBV6-2 or TRBV6-3 and TRBJ1-2; 10 bases line up with TRBD1. The germline V gene has CDR1 MNHEY and CDR2 SVGEGT. J gave up 0 bases and V 5 bases, and 0 bases lay outside the gene matches. The CDR3 is 14 residues long. The CDR3 loop reads CASSGQGANYGYTF. The DNA for the CDR3 is TGTGCCAGCAGTGGACAGGGGGCTAACTATGGCTACACCTTC.